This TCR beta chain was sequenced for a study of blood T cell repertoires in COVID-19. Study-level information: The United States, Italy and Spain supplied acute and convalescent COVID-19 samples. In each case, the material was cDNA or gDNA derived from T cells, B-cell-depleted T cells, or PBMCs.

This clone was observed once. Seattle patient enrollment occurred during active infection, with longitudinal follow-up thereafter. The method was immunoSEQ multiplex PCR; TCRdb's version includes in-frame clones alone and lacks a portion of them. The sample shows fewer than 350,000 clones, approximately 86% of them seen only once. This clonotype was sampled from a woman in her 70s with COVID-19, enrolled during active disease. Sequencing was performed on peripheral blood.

The CDR3 protein is CASSFARGGNQPQHF. CDR3 bases: TGTGCCAGCAGCTTCGCTCGGGGTGGCAATCAGCCCCAGCATTTT. This chain uses TRBV7-2 with TRBJ1-5; no clear D gene. V was trimmed by 3 bases and J by 2 bases, leaving 11 bases between them. The length of the CDR3 is 15 residues. The germline V gene has CDR1 SGHTA and CDR2 FQGNSA.